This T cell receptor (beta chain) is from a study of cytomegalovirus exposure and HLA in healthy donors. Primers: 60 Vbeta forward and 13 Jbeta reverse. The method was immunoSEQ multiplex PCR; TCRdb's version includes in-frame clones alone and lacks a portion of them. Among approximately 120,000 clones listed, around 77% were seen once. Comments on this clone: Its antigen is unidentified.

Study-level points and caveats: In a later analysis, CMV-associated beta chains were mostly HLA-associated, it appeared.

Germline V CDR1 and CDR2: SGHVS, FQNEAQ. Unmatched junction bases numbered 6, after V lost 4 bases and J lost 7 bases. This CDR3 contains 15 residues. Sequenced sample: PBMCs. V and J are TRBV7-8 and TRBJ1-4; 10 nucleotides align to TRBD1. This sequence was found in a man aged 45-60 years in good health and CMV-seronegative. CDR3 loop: CASSSTGTGVEKLFF. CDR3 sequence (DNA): TGTGCCAGCAGCTCAACCGGGACAGGGGTTGAAAAACTGTTTTTT.